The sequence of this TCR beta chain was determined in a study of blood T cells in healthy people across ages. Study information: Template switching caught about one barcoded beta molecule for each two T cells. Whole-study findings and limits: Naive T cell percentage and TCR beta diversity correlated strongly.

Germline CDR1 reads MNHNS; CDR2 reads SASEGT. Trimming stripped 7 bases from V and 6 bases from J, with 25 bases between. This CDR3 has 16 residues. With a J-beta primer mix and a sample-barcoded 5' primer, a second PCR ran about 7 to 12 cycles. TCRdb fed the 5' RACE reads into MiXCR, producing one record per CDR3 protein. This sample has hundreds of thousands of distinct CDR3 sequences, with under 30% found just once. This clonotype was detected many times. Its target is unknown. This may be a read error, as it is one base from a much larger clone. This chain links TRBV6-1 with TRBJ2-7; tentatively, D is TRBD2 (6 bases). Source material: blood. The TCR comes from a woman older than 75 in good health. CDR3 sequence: CASTETGGDWYLEQYF. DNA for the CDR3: TGTGCCAGCACTGAGACCGGCGGGGACTGGTATCTCGAGCAGTACTTC.